This passage covers 31 T cell receptor beta chains from one sample sequenced in a study of T-cell memory formation after mild COVID-19. TCRdb re-called the 5' RACE reads with MiXCR, one entry per CDR3 protein. The table records about 310,000 distinct CDR3 sequences, 19% of them present only once. The sample taken for sequencing was PBMCs or a T cell subset sorted from them (not recorded which). The receptors shown here come from a man aged 18 to 30 who had mild COVID-19 (a few samples of this study predate the infection). Cell type and time point are not known.

This clonotype was counted many times. The rearrangement links TRBV12-3 or TRBV12-4 to TRBJ2-5; D is perhaps TRBD1 (6 bases). This CDR3 contains 13 residues. The ends were cut back, 6 bases at V and 3 bases at J, with 11 bases in the middle. CDR3 residues: CASSLQGEETQYF. The CDR3 DNA sequence: TGTGCCAGCAGCTTACAGGGAGAAGAGACCCAGTACTTC.

The chain links TRBV10-3 to TRBJ2-7; D might be TRBD1 (6 bases). CDR3 size: 13 residues. Germline CDR1 reads ENHRY; CDR2 reads SYGVKD. The V gene lost 6 bases and the J gene lost 0 bases, with 9 bases spanning the gap. The CDR3 DNA reads TGTGCCATCAGACCACAGGGCTCCTACGAGCAGTACTTC. Translated: CAIRPQGSYEQYF.

The sample holds a few counts of this clonotype. The chain has TRBV9 and TRBJ1-1; D ambiguous. Germline CDR1 is SGDLS and CDR2 is YYNGEE. This CDR3 has 13 amino acids. V was clipped by 0 bases and J by 1 base, with 4 bases between them. CDR3: CASSVGPNTEAFF. CDR3 bases: TGTGCCAGCAGCGTAGGGCCGAACACTGAAGCTTTCTTT. The complete variable domain, with remaining parts taken from reference TRBV9 and TRBJ1-1, reads DSGVTQTPKHLITATGQRVTLRCSPRSGDLSVYWYQQSLDQGLQFLIQYYNGEERAKGNILERFSAQQFPDLHSELNLSSLELGDSALYFCASSVGPNTEAFFGQGTRLTVV.

This rearrangement joins TRBV6-2 or TRBV6-3 to TRBJ2-7; 7 bases align to TRBD1. Per germline, CDR1 MNHEY and CDR2 SVGEGT. This CDR3 is 15 amino acids long. V lost 5 bases, J lost 3 bases, and 10 bases stayed unmatched. CDR3 in DNA: TGTGCCAGCAGTACGACCCGACAGGGAAACTACGAGCAGTACGTC. Translated: CASSTTRQGNYEQYV.

This clonotype was recorded a few times. J is TRBJ2-7 and V is TRBV29-1, with a possible D match to TRBD1 (6 bases). The length of the CDR3 is 13 residues. V lost 5 bases and J lost 1, with 12 bases in between. Per the germline V gene, CDR1 is SQVTM and CDR2 is ANQGSEA. The CDR3 reads CSVSNTGSYEQYV. The CDR3 nucleotides read TGCAGCGTTTCCAATACAGGGTCCTACGAGCAGTACGTC.

This clonotype was observed many times. The V gene is TRBV5-1, the J gene TRBJ2-5; the D is unclear. The germline V gene has CDR1 SGHRS and CDR2 YFSETQ. V shed 1 base and J shed 2 bases, with 3 bases lying between them. The CDR3 has 12 residues. In DNA, the CDR3 is TGCGCCAGCAGCTTGCAGCAAGAGACCCAGTACTTC. Protein sequence: CASSLQQETQYF.

This clonotype was counted only a few times. The chain employs TRBV27 and TRBJ1-1, with D perhaps TRBD1 (6 bases). V was shortened by 5 bases and J by 0 bases, with 10 bases between the two germline ends. This CDR3 is 14 amino acids long. From germline, CDR1 is MNHEY and CDR2 SMNVEV (reference sequence). CDR3 region: CASSKEGVNTEAFF. In DNA form, the CDR3 reads TGTGCCAGCAGTAAGGAGGGGGTGAACACTGAAGCTTTCTTT.

This clonotype appeared a few times. The V gene is TRBV24-1, the J gene TRBJ1-1, with unresolved D. The germline V gene encodes CDR1 KGHDR and CDR2 SFDVKD. This CDR3 is 12 amino acids long. Trimming left V 9 bases short and J 1 base short, with 8 bases between. CDR3 bases: TGTGCCACCCAGGAAGGGAACACTGAAGCTTTCTTT. As protein: CATQEGNTEAFF.

This clonotype was picked up a small number of times. The genes are TRBV5-5 and TRBJ1-1, with TRBD1 as a possible D gene (6 bases). Germline V lookup: CDR1 SGHKS, CDR2 YYEKEE (reference sequence). The CDR3 spans 14 residues. With 2 bases removed from V and 1 base from J, the gap between germline ends came to 9 bases. CDR3 in amino acids: CASSFQQGNTEAFF. CDR3 DNA: TGTGCCAGCAGCTTCCAACAGGGGAACACTGAAGCTTTCTTT.

J is TRBJ2-5 and V is TRBV20-1, with D perhaps matching TRBD2 (6 bases). The V and J ends lost 0 bases and 6 bases respectively, with 14 bases between them. This CDR3 contains 14 residues. Germline V lookup: CDR1 DFQATT, CDR2 SNEGSKA (reference sequence). The DNA for the CDR3 is TGCAGTGCTAGAGATAGCCTAGCGACGAAGACCCAGTACTTC. The encoded protein is CSARDSLATKTQYF.

This clonotype came up a few times. V gene TRBV29-1 combines with J gene TRBJ2-3; 8 bases are a match to TRBD1. The CDR3 loop spans 14 amino acids. The germline V gene encodes CDR1 SQVTM and CDR2 ANQGSEA. V lost 7 bases to trimming and J lost 5 bases; unmatched junction nucleotides: 11. CDR3 coding DNA: TGCAGCGCCCTGGACAGGGTGGGTTTAGATACGCAGTATTTT. Its translation: CSALDRVGLDTQYF.

The chain recombines TRBV6-5 with TRBJ2-7; D uncertain. The CDR3 has 14 residues. Trimming pared 5 bases from V and 4 bases from J, leaving 15 bases between. CDR1 and CDR2 from the germline V gene are MNHEY and SVGAGI. The CDR3 bases are TGTGCCAGCAGTGCTATCGAGAACTTATACGAGCAGTACTTC. Protein product: CASSAIENLYEQYF.

There are a few counts of this clonotype. The J gene is TRBJ1-4, the V gene TRBV28, with no clear D. Trimming took 5 bases from V and 7 from J, leaving 8 bases between them. Germline values: CDR1 MDHEN, CDR2 SYDVKM. The CDR3 loop spans 12 amino acids. The CDR3 DNA reads TGTGCCAGCAGTCAAAAGGGTGAAAAACTGTTTTTT. It yields the protein CASSQKGEKLFF.

This sequence joins TRBV12-3 or TRBV12-4 and TRBJ1-1; D not resolved. This CDR3 spans 12 amino acids. V gave up 5 bases and J gave up 2 bases, with 6 bases separating them. In DNA, the CDR3 is TGTGCCAGCAGTGCTTATAACACTGAAGCTTTCTTT. Translation: CASSAYNTEAFF.

The CDR3 loop is CASSRSWDPANEQFF. CDR3 DNA sequence: TGTGCCAGCAGCCGTAGTTGGGACCCAGCCAATGAGCAGTTCTTC. J is TRBJ2-1 and V is TRBV7-9; D might be TRBD1 or TRBD2, each matching 5 bases. V lost 5 bases and J 6 bases, leaving 17 bases between the germline ends. The CDR3 is made up of 15 amino acids. Per the germline V gene, CDR1 is SEHNR and CDR2 is FQNEAQ (reference sequence).

For the CDR3, the DNA is TGCGCCAGCAGCCAAGGCCGGACGGTACTTACCTCTGGAAACACCATATATTTT. Residues: CASSQGRTVLTSGNTIYF. The V call is TRBV4-1, the J call TRBJ1-3, with D unresolved. The CDR3 has 18 amino acids. Germline assignment: CDR1 MGHRA and CDR2 YSYEKL. V was shortened by 1 base and J by 0 bases, with 16 bases between the two germline ends.

This clonotype was detected only a few times. The V gene is TRBV7-2, the J gene TRBJ1-2; tentatively, D is TRBD1 (6 bases). This CDR3 region has 14 residues. Deletions cut 5 bases from V and 7 bases from J, with 17 bases between. CDR1 SGHTA and CDR2 FQGNSA come from the germline V gene. DNA for the CDR3: TGTGCCAGCAGCCCAAACGTGGGGGCTGGTGGCTACACCTTC. Translation: CASSPNVGAGGYTF.

Only a few counts were recorded for this clonotype. V and J are TRBV7-2 and TRBJ2-3; no definite D call. CDR1 is SGHTA and CDR2 is FQGNSA in the germline V gene. The CDR3 is 15 residues long. Trimming stripped 1 base from V and 1 base from J, with 9 bases between. The CDR3 region is CASSLGRLGTDTQYF. Written as DNA, the CDR3 is TGTGCCAGCAGCTTAGGTAGACTGGGCACAGATACGCAGTATTTT.

The sample holds a few counts of this clonotype. CDR3 sequence: CASREEGTAYGYTF. The CDR3 region has the DNA TGTGCCAGCAGGGAGGAGGGGACAGCCTATGGCTACACCTTC. This chain uses TRBV27 with TRBJ1-2; 7 bases are a match to TRBD1. V dropped 6 bases and J dropped 4; count of bases not matched to a gene: 8. The V gene's germline CDR1 is MNHEY and CDR2 SMNVEV (reference sequence). This CDR3 contains 14 residues.

The chain joins TRBV4-3 to TRBJ1-5; 9 nucleotides line up with TRBD1. V dropped 7 bases and J dropped 4; count of bases not matched to a gene: 8. The CDR3 has 15 residues. Germline-derived CDR1 and CDR2 are LGHNA and YSLEER. CDR3 sequence: CASITGGGLNQPQHF. CDR3 in DNA: TGCGCCAGCATCACAGGGGGCGGCCTAAATCAGCCCCAGCATTTT.

The chain recombines TRBV20-1 with TRBJ2-7; 9 bases are a match to TRBD2. The germline CDR1 and CDR2 sequences are DFQATT and SNEGSKA (reference sequence). With 0 bases clipped from V and 2 bases from J, the junction kept 5 bases outside the gene matches. CDR3 length: 15 amino acids. The CDR3 nucleotides are TGCAGTGCTAGAGATCCAGCGGGGGGAACCTACGAGCAGTACTTC. It is translated as CSARDPAGGTYEQYF.

This chain uses TRBV9 with TRBJ2-7; 8 bases align to TRBD2. The CDR3 consists of 13 residues. Germline V lookup: CDR1 SGDLS, CDR2 YYNGEE. After removal of 4 bases from V and 9 bases from J, the junction contained 9 bases not matched to a gene. CDR3 amino acids: CASSPGGAGSQYF. The CDR3 nucleotides read TGTGCCAGCAGCCCGGGGGGGGCAGGATCGCAGTACTTC.

The V and J genes are TRBV11-1 and TRBJ2-3; TRBD2 is a possible D gene (6 bases). The CDR3 loop spans 17 amino acids. The V end lost 5 bases, the J end lost 0 bases, and 18 bases lay between the germline ends. The germline V gene has CDR1 SGHAT and CDR2 FQDESV (reference sequence). The chain's CDR3 is CASSPPRSGPSTDTQYF. Written as DNA, the CDR3 is TGTGCCAGCAGCCCCCCGCGCAGCGGGCCTAGCACAGATACGCAGTATTTT.

The V call is TRBV6-5, the J call TRBJ1-6; D remains unclear. In germline, CDR1 is MNHEY, CDR2 SVGAGI. The CDR3 runs to 15 residues. The V and J ends lost 5 bases and 9 bases respectively, with 17 bases between them. This CDR3 is CASSTGSLDFSPLHF. For the CDR3, the DNA is TGTGCCAGCAGTACCGGGTCCCTAGATTTTTCACCCCTCCACTTT.

J is TRBJ1-1 and V is TRBV5-1; no reliable D call. Germline V gene lookup returns CDR1 SGHRS and CDR2 YFSETQ. The CDR3 is 15 amino acids. Trimming left V 6 bases short and J 5 bases short, with 20 bases between. CDR3 sequence: CASTPQRPPGTEAFF. The DNA for the CDR3 is TGCGCCAGCACCCCTCAGAGACCGCCTGGGACTGAAGCTTTCTTT.

V and J are TRBV12-3 or TRBV12-4 and TRBJ1-1, with D possibly TRBD1 on 5 matching bases. Trimming took 5 bases from V and 0 from J, leaving 13 bases between them. CDR3 length: 15 amino acids. Here the CDR3 DNA reads TGTGCCAGCAGTGCGGCGGGGCGTATGAACACTGAAGCTTTCTTT. Translated: CASSAAGRMNTEAFF.

This clonotype was seen a handful of times. The chain uses TRBV10-3 and TRBJ2-3; D tentatively fits TRBD1 or TRBD2 (7 bases each). V lost 4 bases and J 2 bases, leaving 13 bases between the germline ends. The germline V gene has CDR1 ENHRY and CDR2 SYGVKD. The CDR3 covers 15 residues. CDR3 sequence: CAISGDSGDTDTQYF. CDR3 nucleotide sequence: TGTGCCATCAGTGGGGACAGCGGGGACACAGATACGCAGTATTTT.

The chain links TRBV7-3 to TRBJ2-3; TRBD2 is a possible D gene (7 bases). V was shortened by 5 bases and J by 2 bases, with 14 bases between the two germline ends. This CDR3 has 15 amino acids. CDR1 and CDR2 from the germline V gene are SGHTA and FQGTGA. Here the CDR3 reads CASSPGRGATDTQYF. The CDR3 DNA follows: TGTGCCAGCAGCCCGGGGAGGGGGGCCACAGATACGCAGTATTTT.

There are a few counts of this clonotype. This chain links TRBV7-3 with TRBJ1-2, with 8 bases lining up with TRBD1. V lost 2 bases and J lost 7; bases outside the gene matches: 3. The germline V gene has CDR1 SGHTA and CDR2 FQGTGA. The CDR3 totals 13 residues. In DNA form, the CDR3 reads TGTGCCAGCAGCTTAGCAGGGGGCGGTGGCTACACCTTC. This sequence encodes CASSLAGGGGYTF.

Ten or more counts support this clonotype. DNA of the CDR3: TGTGCCAGCAGCCCCTGGCCGGGGGGGTCCCCAGATACGCAGTATTTT. Its protein is CASSPWPGGSPDTQYF. The rearrangement joins TRBV11-2 to TRBJ2-3; 8 bases agree with TRBD2. J lost 4 bases, V lost 5 bases, and 11 bases had no gene match. The CDR3 spans 16 residues. Germline CDR1 is SGHAT and CDR2 is FQNNGV.

This clonotype was seen only a few times. The chain carries TRBV9 and TRBJ2-1; 10 bases line up with TRBD2. CDR1 and CDR2 (germline): SGDLS, YYNGEE. Trimming took 1 base from V and 3 from J; bases not matched to a gene: 1. CDR3 size: 15 residues. The CDR3 reads CASSVSGGDYNEQFF. The CDR3 DNA reads TGTGCCAGCAGCGTAAGCGGGGGGGACTACAATGAGCAGTTCTTC.